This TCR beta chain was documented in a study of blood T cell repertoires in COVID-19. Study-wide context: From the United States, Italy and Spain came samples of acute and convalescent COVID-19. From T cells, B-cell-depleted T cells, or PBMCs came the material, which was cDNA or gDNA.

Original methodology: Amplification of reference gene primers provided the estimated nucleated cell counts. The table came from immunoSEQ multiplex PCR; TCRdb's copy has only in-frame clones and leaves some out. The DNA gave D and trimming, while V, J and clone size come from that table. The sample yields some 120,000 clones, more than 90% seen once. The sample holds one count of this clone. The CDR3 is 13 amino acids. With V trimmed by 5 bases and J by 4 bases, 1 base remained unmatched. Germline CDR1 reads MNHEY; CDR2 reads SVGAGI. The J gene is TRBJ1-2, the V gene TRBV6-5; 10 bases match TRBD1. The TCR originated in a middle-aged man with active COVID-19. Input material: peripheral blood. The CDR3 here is CASSRTGGYGYTF. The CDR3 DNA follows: TGTGCCAGCAGTCGGACAGGGGGCTATGGCTACACCTTC.